Listed below are T cell receptor beta chains from one sample, sequenced in a study of shared clonotypes between healthy human individuals. The method was immunoSEQ multiplex PCR; TCRdb's version includes in-frame clones alone and lacks a portion of them. The sample records about 2.5 million clones, roughly 92% being singletons. The sequenced sample consisted of naive CD4+ T cells from PBMCs. These receptors all come from a young man in good health. Some clones in this sample may be carry-over from other donors' samples. Each CDR3 is given with its conserved first and last residue. D genes are given only for firm matches. A clone size is listed for some rows: how often the clone was seen (once, few, many), or a class if it is expanded.

clone_size: .; v_call: TRBV5-4; cdr3_length: 15; d_call: TRBD2; j_call: TRBJ2-7; cdr3_nt: TGTGCCAGCAGCGGTAGCGGGACCCTCTCCTACGAGCAGTACTTC; cdr3_aa: CASSGSGTLSYEQYF
clone_size: once; v_call: TRBV9; cdr3_length: 16; d_call: TRBD2; j_call: TRBJ2-3; cdr3_nt: TGTGCCAGCAGCCGACTAGCGGGAGGGGGTACAGATACGCAGTATTTT; cdr3_aa: CASSRLAGGGTDTQYF
clone_size: .; v_call: TRBV6-5; cdr3_length: 13; d_call: TRBD1; j_call: TRBJ1-5; cdr3_nt: TGTGCCAGCAGCAACAGGGGCCAACAGCCCCAGCATTTT; cdr3_aa: CASSNRGQQPQHF
clone_size: once; v_call: TRBV7-8; cdr3_length: 15; d_call: TRBD1; j_call: TRBJ1-5; cdr3_nt: TGTGCCAGCAGCTTGGGTTTCAGGGGGGATCAGCCCCAGCATTTT; cdr3_aa: CASSLGFRGDQPQHF
clone_size: .; v_call: TRBV5-1; cdr3_length: 15; d_call: .; j_call: TRBJ2-3; cdr3_nt: TGCGCCAGCAGCTTGGTTCCCTTAGGAGGAGATACGCAGTATTTT; cdr3_aa: CASSLVPLGGDTQYF
clone_size: .; v_call: TRBV5-4; cdr3_length: 16; d_call: TRBD1; j_call: TRBJ1-3; cdr3_nt: TGTGCCAGCAGCTTGGATGGGACAGGGGCTGGAAACACCATATATTTT; cdr3_aa: CASSLDGTGAGNTIYF
clone_size: .; v_call: TRBV29-1; cdr3_length: 11; d_call: .; j_call: TRBJ2-7; cdr3_nt: TGCAGCGTTGAAACAGACTACGAGCAGTACTTC; cdr3_aa: CSVETDYEQYF
clone_size: .; v_call: TRBV11-2; cdr3_length: 18; d_call: TRBD2; j_call: TRBJ2-2; cdr3_nt: TGTGCCAGCAGCTTAGGGCGCGGGGGGCAGCGGGGCACCGGGGAGCTGTTTTTT; cdr3_aa: CASSLGRGGQRGTGELFF
clone_size: .; v_call: TRBV28; cdr3_length: 14; d_call: .; j_call: TRBJ2-7; cdr3_nt: TGTGCCACCGGGCCGTGGGAGGTCTCCTACGAGCAGTACTTC; cdr3_aa: CATGPWEVSYEQYF
clone_size: .; v_call: TRBV9; cdr3_length: 13; d_call: .; j_call: TRBJ2-2; cdr3_nt: TGTGCCAGCAGCGTATCGGGGGCCGGGGAGCTGTTTTTT; cdr3_aa: CASSVSGAGELFF
clone_size: .; v_call: TRBV5-1; cdr3_length: 11; d_call: .; j_call: TRBJ2-7; cdr3_nt: TGCGCCAGCAGCTGGGACCGCGAGCAGTACTTC; cdr3_aa: CASSWDREQYF
clone_size: .; v_call: TRBV19; cdr3_length: 15; d_call: TRBD1; j_call: TRBJ2-7; cdr3_nt: TGTGCCAGTAGTCGTACCGGGACAGACAACTACGAGCAGTACTTC; cdr3_aa: CASSRTGTDNYEQYF
clone_size: .; v_call: TRBV7-3; cdr3_length: 16; d_call: .; j_call: TRBJ2-1; cdr3_nt: TGTGCCAGCAGTCTAGTGGGCGGGACGACGTCCAATGAGCAGTTCTTC; cdr3_aa: CASSLVGGTTSNEQFF
clone_size: .; v_call: TRBV29-1; cdr3_length: 13; d_call: .; j_call: TRBJ1-1; cdr3_nt: TGCAGCGTCCGCGGGGATTTGAACACTGAAGCTTTCTTT; cdr3_aa: CSVRGDLNTEAFF
clone_size: .; v_call: TRBV6-5; cdr3_length: 16; d_call: .; j_call: TRBJ1-5; cdr3_nt: TGTGCCAGCAGTTACTCGAGCGGGGGAGTTAATCAGCCCCAGCATTTT; cdr3_aa: CASSYSSGGVNQPQHF
clone_size: .; v_call: TRBV9; cdr3_length: 19; d_call: TRBD1; j_call: TRBJ2-6; cdr3_nt: TGTGCCAGCAGCGCCGCCGGGACAGTACCATTCTCTGGGGCCAACGTCCTGACTTTC; cdr3_aa: CASSAAGTVPFSGANVLTF
clone_size: .; v_call: TRBV30; cdr3_length: 14; d_call: .; j_call: TRBJ2-5; cdr3_nt: TGTGCCTGGAGTGTAGGGATAGCGACCGAGACCCAGTACTTC; cdr3_aa: CAWSVGIATETQYF
clone_size: .; v_call: TRBV29-1; cdr3_length: 15; d_call: .; j_call: TRBJ1-5; cdr3_nt: TGCAGCGTTGTATGGGGTGCCAATAGCAATCAGCCCCAGCATTTT; cdr3_aa: CSVVWGANSNQPQHF
clone_size: .; v_call: TRBV5-1; cdr3_length: 13; d_call: .; j_call: TRBJ2-7; cdr3_nt: TGCGCCAGCAGCTTGGTGGCAGATTACGAGCAGTACTTC; cdr3_aa: CASSLVADYEQYF
clone_size: .; v_call: TRBV29-1; cdr3_length: 12; d_call: .; j_call: TRBJ1-1; cdr3_nt: TGCAGCGTTGAGAGGGGGGGCACTGAAGCTTTCTTT; cdr3_aa: CSVERGGTEAFF
clone_size: once; v_call: TRBV25-1; cdr3_length: 15; d_call: .; j_call: TRBJ1-6; cdr3_nt: TGTGCCAGCAGGAATAGGGGGGCCTATAATTCACCCCTCCACTTT; cdr3_aa: CASRNRGAYNSPLHF
clone_size: .; v_call: TRBV5-1; cdr3_length: 16; d_call: TRBD1; j_call: TRBJ2-1; cdr3_nt: TGCGCCAGCAGCTCAACAGGGGATTCTTCCTACAATGAGCAGTTCTTC; cdr3_aa: CASSSTGDSSYNEQFF
clone_size: .; v_call: TRBV29-1; cdr3_length: 12; d_call: .; j_call: TRBJ2-7; cdr3_nt: TGCAGCGTGGGGGAGAGCTCCTACGAGCAGTACTTC; cdr3_aa: CSVGESSYEQYF
clone_size: .; v_call: TRBV4-3; cdr3_length: 15; d_call: TRBD1; j_call: TRBJ2-7; cdr3_nt: TGCGCCAGCAGCCAACAACCGGGACAGGGGTACGAGCAGTACTTC; cdr3_aa: CASSQQPGQGYEQYF
clone_size: .; v_call: TRBV6-1; cdr3_length: 13; d_call: .; j_call: TRBJ1-3; cdr3_nt: TGTGCCAGCGGCGACGGCTCTGGAAACACCATATATTTT; cdr3_aa: CASGDGSGNTIYF
clone_size: .; v_call: TRBV19; cdr3_length: 14; d_call: .; j_call: TRBJ1-2; cdr3_nt: TGTGCCAGTAGTATAGCCAGGAGCACCTATGGCTACACCTTC; cdr3_aa: CASSIARSTYGYTF
clone_size: .; v_call: TRBV2; cdr3_length: 15; d_call: TRBD2; j_call: TRBJ2-1; cdr3_nt: TGTGCCAGCAGTCCCTCGCGGGAGGGGTCCAATGAGCAGTTCTTC; cdr3_aa: CASSPSREGSNEQFF
clone_size: .; v_call: TRBV7-9; cdr3_length: 13; d_call: TRBD1; j_call: TRBJ1-2; cdr3_nt: TGTGCCAGCAGCTTCGGTCAGGGGGAGGGCTACACCTTC; cdr3_aa: CASSFGQGEGYTF
clone_size: .; v_call: TRBV29-1; cdr3_length: 14; d_call: .; j_call: TRBJ1-2; cdr3_nt: TGCACCACAGATGGTGGGCGCGGAGGCTATGGCTACACCTTC; cdr3_aa: CTTDGGRGGYGYTF
clone_size: .; v_call: TRBV10-2; cdr3_length: 16; d_call: .; j_call: TRBJ1-1; cdr3_nt: TGCGCCAGCAGTGAGTGGGGGCAGCACATGAACACTGAAGCTTTCTTT; cdr3_aa: CASSEWGQHMNTEAFF
clone_size: .; v_call: TRBV7-2; cdr3_length: 15; d_call: TRBD2; j_call: TRBJ2-7; cdr3_nt: TGTGCCAGCAGCTTAGCGGCTAGCGGGATTAGCGAGCAGTACTTC; cdr3_aa: CASSLAASGISEQYF
clone_size: .; v_call: TRBV28; cdr3_length: 15; d_call: TRBD2; j_call: TRBJ2-7; cdr3_nt: TGTGCCAGCAGTTTATCCTCAGCGGGAGCGCGTGAGCAGTACTTC; cdr3_aa: CASSLSSAGAREQYF
clone_size: once; v_call: TRBV5-1; cdr3_length: 18; d_call: TRBD2; j_call: TRBJ2-3; cdr3_nt: TGCGCCAGCAGCTCGAGCTCGACTAGCGGGAGGAGCACAGATACGCAGTATTTT; cdr3_aa: CASSSSSTSGRSTDTQYF
clone_size: .; v_call: TRBV7-2; cdr3_length: 16; d_call: .; j_call: TRBJ1-5; cdr3_nt: TGTGCCAGCAGCTTAATATGGGAGGGGTGGAATCAGCCCCAGCATTTT; cdr3_aa: CASSLIWEGWNQPQHF
clone_size: .; v_call: TRBV9; cdr3_length: 15; d_call: TRBD2; j_call: TRBJ2-1; cdr3_nt: TGTGCCAGCAGCGTGGGCGGGAGGAAAGGCAATGAGCAGTTCTTC; cdr3_aa: CASSVGGRKGNEQFF
clone_size: once; v_call: TRBV7-9; cdr3_length: 14; d_call: .; j_call: TRBJ2-2; cdr3_nt: TGTGCCAGCAGCTTCGGGGTTGACGTCGGGGAGCTGTTTTTT; cdr3_aa: CASSFGVDVGELFF
clone_size: .; v_call: TRBV12-5; cdr3_length: 15; d_call: .; j_call: TRBJ2-1; cdr3_nt: TGTGCTAGTGCCAAGCGCCAGAGCTCCTACAATGAGCAGTTCTTC; cdr3_aa: CASAKRQSSYNEQFF